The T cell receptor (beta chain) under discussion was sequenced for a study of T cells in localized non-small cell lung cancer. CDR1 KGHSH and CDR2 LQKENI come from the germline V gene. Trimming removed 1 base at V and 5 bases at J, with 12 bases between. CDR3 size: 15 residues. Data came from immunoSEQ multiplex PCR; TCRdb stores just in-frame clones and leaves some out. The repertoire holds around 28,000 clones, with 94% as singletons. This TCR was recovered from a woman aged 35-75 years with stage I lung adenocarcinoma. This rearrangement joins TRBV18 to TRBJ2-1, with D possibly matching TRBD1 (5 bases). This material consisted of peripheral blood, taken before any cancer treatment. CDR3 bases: TGTGCCAGCTCACCACGAGAAGGGGTCCACAATGAGCAGTTCTTC. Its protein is CASSPREGVHNEQFF.